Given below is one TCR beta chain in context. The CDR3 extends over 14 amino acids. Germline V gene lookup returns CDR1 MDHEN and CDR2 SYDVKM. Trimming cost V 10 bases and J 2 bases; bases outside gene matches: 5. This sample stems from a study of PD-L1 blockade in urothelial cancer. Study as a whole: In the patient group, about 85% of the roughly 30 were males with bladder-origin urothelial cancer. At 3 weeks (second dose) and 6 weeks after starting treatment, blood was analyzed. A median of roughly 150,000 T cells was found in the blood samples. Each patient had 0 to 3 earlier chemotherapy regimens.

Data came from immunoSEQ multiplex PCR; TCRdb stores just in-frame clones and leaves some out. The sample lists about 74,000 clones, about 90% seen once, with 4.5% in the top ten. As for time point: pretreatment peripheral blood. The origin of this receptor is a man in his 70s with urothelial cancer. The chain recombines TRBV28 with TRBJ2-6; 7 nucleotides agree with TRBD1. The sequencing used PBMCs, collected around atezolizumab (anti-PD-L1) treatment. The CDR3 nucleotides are TGTGCCACCACTCAGGGGGCTGGGGCCAACGTCCTGACTTTC. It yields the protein CATTQGAGANVLTF.